The TCR beta chain described here comes from a study of blood T cell repertoires in COVID-19. This CDR3 contains 13 residues. Deletions cut 1 base from V and 5 bases from J, with 6 bases between. Per the germline V gene, CDR1 is MGHRA and CDR2 is YSYEKL. Clones were read by immunoSEQ multiplex PCR, and TCRdb kept only the in-frame ones, dropping some. This sample has roughly 260,000 clones, with roughly 90% found just once. Input material: PBMCs or T cells enriched from blood (not recorded which). The receptor comes from a woman in her 30s with acute COVID-19. The V and J genes are TRBV4-1 and TRBJ1-5; D not certain. CDR3 nucleotides: TGCGCCAGCAGCCAAGTCGGGGATCAGCCCCAGCATTTT. The encoded protein is CASSQVGDQPQHF.